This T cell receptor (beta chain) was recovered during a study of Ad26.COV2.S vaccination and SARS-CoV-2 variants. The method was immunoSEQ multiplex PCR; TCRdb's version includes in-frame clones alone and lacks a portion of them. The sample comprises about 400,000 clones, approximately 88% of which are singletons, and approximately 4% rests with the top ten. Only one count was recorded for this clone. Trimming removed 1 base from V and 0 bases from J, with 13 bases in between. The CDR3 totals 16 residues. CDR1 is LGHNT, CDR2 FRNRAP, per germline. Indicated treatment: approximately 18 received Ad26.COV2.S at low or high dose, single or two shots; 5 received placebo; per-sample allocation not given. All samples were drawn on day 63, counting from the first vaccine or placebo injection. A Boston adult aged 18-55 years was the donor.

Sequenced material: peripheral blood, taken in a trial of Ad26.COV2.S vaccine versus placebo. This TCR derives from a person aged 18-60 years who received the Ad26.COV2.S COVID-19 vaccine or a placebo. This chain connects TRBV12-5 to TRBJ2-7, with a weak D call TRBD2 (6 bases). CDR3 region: CASGLDGGAPSYEQYF. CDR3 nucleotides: TGTGCTAGTGGTTTGGACGGCGGGGCCCCCTCCTACGAGCAGTACTTC.